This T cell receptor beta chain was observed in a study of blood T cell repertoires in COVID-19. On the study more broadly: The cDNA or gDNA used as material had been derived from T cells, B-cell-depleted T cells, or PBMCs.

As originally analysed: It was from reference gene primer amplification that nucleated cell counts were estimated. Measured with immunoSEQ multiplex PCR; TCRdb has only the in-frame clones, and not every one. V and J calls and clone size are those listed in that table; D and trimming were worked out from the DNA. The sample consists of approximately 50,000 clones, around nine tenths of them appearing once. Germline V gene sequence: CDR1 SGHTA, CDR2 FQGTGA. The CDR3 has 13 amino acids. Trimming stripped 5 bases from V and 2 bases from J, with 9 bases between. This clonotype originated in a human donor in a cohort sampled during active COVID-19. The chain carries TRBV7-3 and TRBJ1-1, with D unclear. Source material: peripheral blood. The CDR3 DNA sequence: TGTGCCAGCAGCCTGACACCCAACACTGAAGCTTTCTTT. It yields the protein CASSLTPNTEAFF.